This T cell receptor beta chain came from a study of cytomegalovirus exposure and HLA in healthy donors. With respect to this clone: Antigen specificity is unknown.

CDR1 and CDR2 (germline): SNHLY, FYNNEI. This CDR3 is built from 15 residues. J was trimmed by 8 bases and V by 5 bases; bases with no gene match: 8. Vbeta (60) and Jbeta (13) primers were used in the PCR. TCRdb's table, derived via immunoSEQ multiplex PCR, lists solely in-frame clones and lacks some. The sample has some 91,000 clones, roughly 78% seen once; the top ten hold approximately 0.8%. Findings of the study overall: The HLA-A and HLA-B alleles of most subjects were reportedly predicted accurately from TCR beta sequences. Highest at DRB1 and lowest at HLA-C, TCR association rates differed among HLA loci in a later analysis. TCR beta V segments were, for the most part, productive about 87% or about 30% of the time in an earlier analysis. TRBV6-2, TRBV6-3 and some other V segments were excluded as indistinguishable.

Sequencing used PBMCs. The receptor was derived from an older woman in good health and CMV-seronegative. V usage is TRBV2 and J usage is TRBJ1-4; 10 bases are a match to TRBD1. CDR3 sequence reads: CASSKGGQGTEKLFF. The CDR3 coding sequence is TGTGCCAGCAGTAAGGGGGGACAGGGGACGGAAAAACTGTTTTTT.